A single T cell receptor beta chain is shown here with its context. The CDR3 runs 13 residues. Trimming removed 4 bases from V and 1 base from J, with 10 bases in between. Germline assignment: CDR1 DFQATT and CDR2 SNEGSKA (reference sequence). Random hexamers were used to reverse transcribe an amount of roughly 0.5 to 1 ug RNA. Multiplex PCR with immunoSEQ amplified the TCR beta CDR3 across 54 Vbeta and 13 Jbeta. TCRdb re-derived calls from the immunoSEQ multiplex PCR reads in MiXCR, one entry per CDR3 protein. This table holds just under 95,000 distinct CDR3 sequences, about 93% found once. TCR beta sequencing was performed on blood CD8+ and CD4+ T cells. The sample is drawn from a study of CD8 T cells in Susac syndrome.

This clonotype was obtained from a human donor with Susac syndrome. Sequenced input: CD4+ T cells from PBMCs. The rearrangement joins TRBV20-1 to TRBJ2-5; maybe TRBD1 (6 bases). This chain's CDR3 is CSAIRDTQETQYF. The CDR3 nucleotides are TGCAGTGCTATCCGGGACACCCAAGAGACCCAGTACTTC.